This TCR beta chain was identified in a study of OX40 agonist ivuxolimab in advanced cancers. Study-level background: Two cutaneous melanoma patients and one hepatocellular carcinoma patient, three in all, had partial responses. Findings and limits, study-wide: Mean expanded clone counts were higher in CD8+ than CD4+ T cells. Among the lowest levels of clonal expansion were found in partial responders at 0.1-3.0 mg/kg.

Remarks on this clone: Antigen specificity is unknown.

Assay used: immunoSEQ multiplex PCR; TCRdb lists only in-frame clones, some missing. Here the sample spans about 64,000 clones, roughly nine tenths being singletons. This CDR3 is built from 13 residues. With 3 bases removed from V and 1 base from J, the gap between germline ends came to 6 bases. Germline CDR1 MNHEY, CDR2 SVGAGI. The chain couples TRBV6-5 to TRBJ1-1, with D unclear. Material: CD4+ or CD8+ T cells sorted from blood, obtained in a trial of the OX40 agonist ivuxolimab. This TCR derives from an adult with an advanced solid tumor such as melanoma, head and neck, liver or kidney cancer. CDR3 loop: CASSYGPNTEAFF. For the CDR3, the DNA is TGTGCCAGCAGTTATGGTCCGAACACTGAAGCTTTCTTT.